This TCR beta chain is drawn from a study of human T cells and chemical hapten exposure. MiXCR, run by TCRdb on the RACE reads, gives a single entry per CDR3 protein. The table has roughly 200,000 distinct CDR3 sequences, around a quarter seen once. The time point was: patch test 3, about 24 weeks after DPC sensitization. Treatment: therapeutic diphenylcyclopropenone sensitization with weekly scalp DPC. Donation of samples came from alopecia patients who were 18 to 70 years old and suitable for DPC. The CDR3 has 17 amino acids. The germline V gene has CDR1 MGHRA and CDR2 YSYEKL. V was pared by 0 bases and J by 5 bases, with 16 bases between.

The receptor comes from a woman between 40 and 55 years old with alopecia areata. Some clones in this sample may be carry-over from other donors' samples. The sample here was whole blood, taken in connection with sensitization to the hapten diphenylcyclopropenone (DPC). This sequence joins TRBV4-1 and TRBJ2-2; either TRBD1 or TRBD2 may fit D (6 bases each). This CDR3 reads CASSQDRGLSSTGELFF. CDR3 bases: TGCGCCAGCAGCCAAGACAGGGGACTTTCCTCGACCGGGGAGCTGTTTTTT.